A single sample gave rise to the 21 T cell receptor beta chains below, sequenced in a study of type 1 regulatory T cells. Antigens for these TCRs are unknown. One entry per CDR3 protein results from TCRdb running MiXCR on the reads. The sample shows about 74,000 distinct CDR3 sequences, about three fifths of them seen only once. Sample: cultured T cells, either the whole culture or a sorted T cell fraction (not recorded which). Subset meaning: Tr1-enriched cell product generated in vitro against host alloantigens. Receptor source: a human donor in good health.

The chain uses TRBV20-1 and TRBJ2-1; D may be TRBD1 (5 bases). This CDR3 contains 14 residues. Trimming shortened V by 0 bases and J by 1 base, and 7 bases separated the two germline ends. Germline V gives CDR1 DFQATT, CDR2 SNEGSKA (reference sequence). The CDR3 loop is CSAREKGSYNEQFF. The CDR3 DNA is TGCAGTGCTAGAGAGAAGGGGTCCTACAATGAGCAGTTCTTC.

The table lists this clonotype with a few counts. The rearrangement links TRBV16 to TRBJ1-5, with 8 bases that match TRBD1. Unmatched junction bases numbered 10, after V lost 4 bases and J lost 2 bases. Per the germline V gene, CDR1 is KGHSY and CDR2 is FQNENV. The CDR3 extends over 17 amino acids. The CDR3 loop is CASSRFYPGQGNQPQHF. CDR3 sequence (DNA): TGTGCCAGCAGCCGGTTTTATCCGGGACAGGGCAATCAGCCCCAGCATTTT.

This clonotype appeared once. The V and J genes are TRBV18 and TRBJ2-2, with TRBD2 identical over 14 bases. This CDR3 region has 20 residues. Germline V gives CDR1 KGHSH, CDR2 LQKENI. V lost 0 bases and J lost 3; bases outside the gene matches: 9. CDR3 in amino acids: CASSPPGQPGLAGDTGELFF. CDR3 nucleotides: TGTGCCAGCTCACCACCGGGGCAGCCGGGACTAGCGGGAGACACCGGGGAGCTGTTTTTT.

The rearrangement uses TRBV11-2 and TRBJ2-5; TRBD2 agrees at 9 bases. V shed 5 bases and J 4 bases; nucleotides not matched to a gene: 8. Germline CDR1 is SGHAT and CDR2 is FQNNGV. The CDR3 spans 15 residues. Here the CDR3 reads CASSPPASGIETQYF. The CDR3 DNA follows: TGTGCCAGCAGCCCCCCGGCTAGCGGGATAGAGACCCAGTACTTC.

The chain recombines TRBV15 with TRBJ2-5, with D possibly matching TRBD2 (6 bases). CDR3 size: 13 residues. The germline gives CDR1 LNHNV, CDR2 YYDKDF (reference sequence). Trimming left V 5 bases short and J 5 bases short, with 12 bases between. This chain's CDR3 is CATSGSRGETQYF. The CDR3 region has the DNA TGTGCCACCAGCGGTAGCCGGGGGGAGACCCAGTACTTC.

The V gene is TRBV6-2 or TRBV6-3, the J gene TRBJ1-2, with D perhaps matching TRBD1 (5 bases). Trimming removed 6 bases at V and 3 bases at J, with 17 bases between. Germline V gene lookup returns CDR1 MNHEY and CDR2 SVGEGT. The length of the CDR3 is 15 residues. The CDR3 here is CASSNARVGDYGYTF. The CDR3 bases are TGTGCCAGCAGCAACGCCAGGGTTGGTGACTATGGCTACACCTTC.

Regarding this clonotype: A much larger clone is a single base away; this may be a read error. This chain uses TRBV20-1 with TRBJ2-7, with D possibly TRBD2 on 5 matching bases. There are 12 residues in the CDR3. V gave up 0 bases and J gave up 9 bases, with 12 bases separating them. Germline V gene data show CDR1 as DFQATT and CDR2 as SNEGSKA (reference sequence). As DNA, the CDR3 is TGCAGTGCTAGAGATCTGCTAGCTGGGCAGTACTTC. Its translation: CSARDLLAGQYF.

The J gene is TRBJ2-3, the V gene TRBV9; 14 positions match TRBD2. The germline gives CDR1 SGDLS, CDR2 YYNGEE. The trim removed 1 base at V and 0 bases at J, leaving 10 bases unmatched. This CDR3 comprises 20 residues. The DNA for the CDR3 is TGTGCCAGCAGCGTAAGCCGTCGGACTAGCGGGAGGCCTAGCACAGATACGCAGTATTTT. This translates into CASSVSRRTSGRPSTDTQYF. Using reference TRBV9 and TRBJ2-3 for the parts outside the CDR3, the full variable domain is DSGVTQTPKHLITATGQRVTLRCSPRSGDLSVYWYQQSLDQGLQFLIQYYNGEERAKGNILERFSAQQFPDLHSELNLSSLELGDSALYFCASSVSRRTSGRPSTDTQYFGPGTRLTVL.

The chain has TRBV6-5 and TRBJ2-2; no reliable D call. The CDR3 is 13 amino acids. Germline V lookup: CDR1 MNHEY, CDR2 SVGAGI. With 7 bases removed from V and 4 bases from J, the gap between germline ends came to 10 bases. CDR3 loop: CASNTGFTGELFF. CDR3 DNA: TGTGCCAGCAACACGGGCTTCACCGGGGAGCTGTTTTTT.

This chain connects TRBV7-2 to TRBJ2-7; no definite D call. This CDR3 region has 15 residues. Germline V lookup: CDR1 SGHTA, CDR2 FQGNSA. Between the trimmed V and J ends, which lost 0 bases and 0 bases, there was a span of 9 bases. The CDR3 is CASSLAPAPSYEQYF. In DNA, the CDR3 is TGTGCCAGCAGCTTAGCTCCAGCGCCCTCCTACGAGCAGTACTTC.

The rearrangement joins TRBV20-1 to TRBJ2-3; D is possibly TRBD1 or TRBD2 (5 bases each). CDR3 size: 13 residues. CDR1 is DFQATT, CDR2 SNEGSKA, per germline (reference sequence). V was cut by 5 bases and J by 5 bases, with 14 bases left in between. Written as DNA, the CDR3 is TGCAGTGCTCCGGGTGGGGGTAAAGATACGCAGTATTTT. As protein: CSAPGGGKDTQYF.

This clonotype came up a few times. The chain combines TRBV7-8 with TRBJ2-7; tentative D call: TRBD1 (7 bases). The CDR3 spans 15 residues. Trimming pared 2 bases from V and 2 bases from J, leaving 13 bases between. CDR1 and CDR2 from the germline V gene are SGHVS and FQNEAQ. CDR3 sequence reads: CASSLTPGGTYEQYF. The CDR3 DNA follows: TGTGCCAGCAGCTTAACCCCAGGGGGGACCTACGAGCAGTACTTC.

The chain joins TRBV7-9 to TRBJ2-1; D unresolved. The CDR3 is made up of 13 amino acids. The germline V gene encodes CDR1 SEHNR and CDR2 FQNEAQ (reference sequence). V was trimmed by 1 base and J by 6 bases, leaving 7 bases between them. The CDR3 DNA is TGTGCCAGCAGCTTAGAAAGATTCAATGAGCAGTTCTTC. It translates to CASSLERFNEQFF.

The V and J genes are TRBV20-1 and TRBJ2-2; tentative D call: TRBD2 (6 bases). Germline loops: CDR1 DFQATT, CDR2 SNEGSKA (reference sequence). The CDR3 has 13 residues. CDR3 sequence reads: CSFSRENTGELFF. In DNA, the CDR3 is TGCTCCTTTTCGCGGGAGAACACCGGGGAGCTGTTTTTT.

The chain has TRBV3-1 and TRBJ2-1; D uncertain. The V and J ends lost 0 bases and 6 bases respectively, with 12 bases between them. The germline V gene has CDR1 LGHDT and CDR2 YNNKEL (reference sequence). The CDR3 has 15 amino acids. DNA for the CDR3: TGTGCCAGCAGCCAAGATGGGATAGCCTCCAATGAGCAGTTCTTC. It translates to CASSQDGIASNEQFF.

This clonotype was seen more than once but under ten times. The V and J genes are TRBV2 and TRBJ2-1; 14 bases agree with TRBD2. This CDR3 is 17 amino acids long. The trim removed 6 bases at V and 4 bases at J, leaving 8 bases unmatched. Germline V gene data show CDR1 as SNHLY and CDR2 as FYNNEI. DNA for the CDR3: TGTGCCAGCAGGGACCGACTAGCGGGGGGGAGTTACAATGAGCAGTTCTTC. Residues: CASRDRLAGGSYNEQFF.

The chain has TRBV20-1 and TRBJ1-1, with D possibly being TRBD1 (5 bases). This CDR3 contains 11 residues. V lost 8 bases and J 5 bases, leaving 12 bases between the germline ends. CDR1 is DFQATT, CDR2 SNEGSKA, per germline (reference sequence). CDR3 protein: CSPTEGTEAFF. The CDR3 DNA follows: TGCAGTCCCACAGAGGGGACTGAAGCTTTCTTT.

The chain recombines TRBV5-4 with TRBJ2-1; TRBD2 matches 11 bases. CDR3 length: 17 amino acids. With V trimmed by 4 bases and J by 4 bases, 10 bases remained unmatched. Germline V CDR1 and CDR2: SGHNT, YYREEE (reference sequence). This chain's CDR3 is CASSPGLAVLLYNEQFF. Here the CDR3 DNA reads TGTGCCAGCAGCCCGGGACTAGCGGTACTTCTTTACAATGAGCAGTTCTTC.

The V gene is TRBV10-3, the J gene TRBJ2-7, with D possibly matching TRBD1 (6 bases). This CDR3 region has 14 residues. Trimming left V 2 bases short and J 4 bases short, with 12 bases between. Per the germline V gene, CDR1 is ENHRY and CDR2 is SYGVKD. CDR3 in DNA: TGTGCCATCAGTGAGACAGGAGGACAGTACGAGCAGTACTTC. This gives the protein CAISETGGQYEQYF.

The chain joins TRBV20-1 to TRBJ2-1; 7 nucleotides align to TRBD2. Germline assignment: CDR1 DFQATT and CDR2 SNEGSKA (reference sequence). This CDR3 is 13 amino acids long. V dropped 5 bases and J dropped 7; count of bases not matched to a gene: 8. The CDR3 region has the DNA TGCAGTGCTTTTGTGGGAGGGCTTAATGAGCAGTTCTTC. This sequence encodes CSAFVGGLNEQFF.

This clonotype was counted only a few times. The rearrangement uses TRBV28 and TRBJ2-3, with a tentative D call TRBD2 (5 bases). The V gene's germline CDR1 is MDHEN and CDR2 SYDVKM. The CDR3 contains 15 residues. V lost 8 bases to trimming and J lost 3 bases, with 18 bases between them. This CDR3 reads CASWSRGVGTDTQYF. CDR3 sequence (DNA): TGTGCCAGCTGGAGTCGGGGTGTAGGTACAGATACGCAGTATTTT.